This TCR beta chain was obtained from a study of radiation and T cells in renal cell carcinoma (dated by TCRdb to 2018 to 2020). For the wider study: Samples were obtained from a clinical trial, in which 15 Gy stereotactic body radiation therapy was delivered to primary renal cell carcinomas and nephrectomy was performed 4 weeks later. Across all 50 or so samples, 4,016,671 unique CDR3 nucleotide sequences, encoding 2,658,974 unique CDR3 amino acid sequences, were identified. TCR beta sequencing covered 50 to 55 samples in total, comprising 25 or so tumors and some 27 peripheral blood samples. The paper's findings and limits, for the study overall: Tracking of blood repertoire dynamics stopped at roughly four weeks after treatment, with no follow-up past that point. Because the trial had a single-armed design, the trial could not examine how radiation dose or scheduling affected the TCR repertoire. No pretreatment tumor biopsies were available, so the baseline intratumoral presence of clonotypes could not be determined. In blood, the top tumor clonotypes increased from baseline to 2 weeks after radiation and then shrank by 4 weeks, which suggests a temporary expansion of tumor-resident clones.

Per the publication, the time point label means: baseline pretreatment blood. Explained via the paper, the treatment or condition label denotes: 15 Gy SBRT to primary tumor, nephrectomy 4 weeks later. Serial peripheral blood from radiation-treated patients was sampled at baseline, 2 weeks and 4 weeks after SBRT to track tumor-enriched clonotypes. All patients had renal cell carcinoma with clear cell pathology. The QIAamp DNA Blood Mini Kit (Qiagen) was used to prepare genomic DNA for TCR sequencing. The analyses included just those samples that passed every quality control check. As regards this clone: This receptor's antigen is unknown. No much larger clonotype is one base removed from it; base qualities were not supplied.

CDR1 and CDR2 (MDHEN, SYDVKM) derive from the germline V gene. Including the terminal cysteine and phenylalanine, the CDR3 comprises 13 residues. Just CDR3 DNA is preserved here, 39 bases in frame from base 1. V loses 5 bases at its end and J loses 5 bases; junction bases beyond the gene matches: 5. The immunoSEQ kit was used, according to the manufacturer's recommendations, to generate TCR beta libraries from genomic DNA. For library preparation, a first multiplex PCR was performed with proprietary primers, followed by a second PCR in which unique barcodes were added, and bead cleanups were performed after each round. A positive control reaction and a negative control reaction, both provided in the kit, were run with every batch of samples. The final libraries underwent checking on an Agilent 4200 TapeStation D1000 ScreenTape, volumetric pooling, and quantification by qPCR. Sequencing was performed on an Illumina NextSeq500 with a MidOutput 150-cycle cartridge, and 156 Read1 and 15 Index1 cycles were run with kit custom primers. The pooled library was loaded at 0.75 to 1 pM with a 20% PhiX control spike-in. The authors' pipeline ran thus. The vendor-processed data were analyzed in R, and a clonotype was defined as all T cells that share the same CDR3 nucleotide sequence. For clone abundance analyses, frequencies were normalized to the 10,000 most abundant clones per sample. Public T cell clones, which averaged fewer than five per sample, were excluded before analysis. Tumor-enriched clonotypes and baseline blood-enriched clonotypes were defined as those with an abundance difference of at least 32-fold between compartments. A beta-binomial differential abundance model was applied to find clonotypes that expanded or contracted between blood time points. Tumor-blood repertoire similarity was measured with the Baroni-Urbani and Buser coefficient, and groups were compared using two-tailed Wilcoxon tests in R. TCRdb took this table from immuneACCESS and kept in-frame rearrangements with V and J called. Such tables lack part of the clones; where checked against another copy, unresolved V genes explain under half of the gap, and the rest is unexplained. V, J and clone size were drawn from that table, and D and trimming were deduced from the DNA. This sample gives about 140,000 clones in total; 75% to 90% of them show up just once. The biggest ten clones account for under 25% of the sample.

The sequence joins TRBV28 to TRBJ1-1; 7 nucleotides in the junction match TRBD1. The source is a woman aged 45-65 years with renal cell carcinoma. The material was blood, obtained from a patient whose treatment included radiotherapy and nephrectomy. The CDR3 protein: CASSPPRGTEAFF. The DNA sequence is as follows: TGTGCCAGCAGTCCCCCCAGGGGGACTGAAGCTTTCTTT.